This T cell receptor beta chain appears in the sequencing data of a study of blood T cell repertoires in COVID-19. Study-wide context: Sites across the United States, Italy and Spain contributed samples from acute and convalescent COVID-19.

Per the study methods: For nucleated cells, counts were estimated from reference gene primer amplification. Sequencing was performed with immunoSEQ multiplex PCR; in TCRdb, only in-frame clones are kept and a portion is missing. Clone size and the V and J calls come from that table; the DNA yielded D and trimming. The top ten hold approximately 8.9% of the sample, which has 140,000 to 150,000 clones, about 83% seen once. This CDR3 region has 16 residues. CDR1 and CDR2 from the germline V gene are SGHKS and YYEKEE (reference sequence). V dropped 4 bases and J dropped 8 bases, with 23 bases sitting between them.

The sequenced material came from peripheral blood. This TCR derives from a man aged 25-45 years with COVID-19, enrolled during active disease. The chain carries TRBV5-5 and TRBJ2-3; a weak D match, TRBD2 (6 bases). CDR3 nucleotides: TGTGCCAGCAGCCCGCCGGGACTCCCGCCTACATCTACGCAGTATTTT. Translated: CASSPPGLPPTSTQYF.